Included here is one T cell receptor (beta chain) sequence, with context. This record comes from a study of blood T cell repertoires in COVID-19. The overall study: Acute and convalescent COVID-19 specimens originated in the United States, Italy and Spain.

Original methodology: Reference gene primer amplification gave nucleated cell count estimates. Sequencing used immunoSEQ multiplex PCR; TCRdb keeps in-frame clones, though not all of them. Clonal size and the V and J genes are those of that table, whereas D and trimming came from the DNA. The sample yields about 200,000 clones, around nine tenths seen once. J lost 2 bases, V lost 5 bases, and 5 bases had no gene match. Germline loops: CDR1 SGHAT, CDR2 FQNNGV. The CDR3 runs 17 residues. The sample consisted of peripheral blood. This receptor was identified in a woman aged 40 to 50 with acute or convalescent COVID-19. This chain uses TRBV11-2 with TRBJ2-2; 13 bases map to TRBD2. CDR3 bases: TGTGCCAGCAGCAAACGGACTAGCGGGGGAAACACCGGGGAGCTGTTTTTT. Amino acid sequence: CASSKRTSGGNTGELFF.